One sample yielded the 9 T cell receptor beta chains listed below, sequenced in a study of T cells in Graves' hyperthyroidism and ophthalmopathy. Using RNA transcripts as the source, TCR beta CDR3 regions were amplified. During a first-round RT-PCR of the TCR CDR3, the HTBI primer set was used. TCRdb reanalysed the multiplex PCR reads using MiXCR and keeps one entry per CDR3 protein. The sample has 660,000 or so distinct CDR3 sequences; less than 25% are singletons. Source material: blood. The source is a man aged 25 to 45 with Graves' ophthalmopathy.

This clonotype was found a few times. CDR3 nucleotide sequence: TGCGCCAGCAGCTTTGGAACGGGAGGTGACGGCGTGGCCTTAGCCAAAAACATTCAGTACTTC. Its protein is CASSFGTGGDGVALAKNIQYF. The chain couples TRBV5-1 to TRBJ2-4; 7 bases are a match to TRBD2. This CDR3 has 21 residues. Germline V gene data show CDR1 as SGHRS and CDR2 as YFSETQ. V shed 2 bases, J shed 0 bases, and the junction held 20 bases outside the gene matches.

This clonotype was found many times. This rearrangement joins TRBV7-3 to TRBJ2-1, with unresolved D. V was pared by 0 bases and J by 8 bases, with 14 bases between. This CDR3 contains 15 residues. Germline CDR1 reads SGHTA; CDR2 reads FQGTGA. CDR3 in DNA: TGTGCCAGCAGCTTAACCGCTCAAACAGCCCATGAGCAGTTCTTC. It codes for CASSLTAQTAHEQFF.

The chain is built from TRBV7-2 and TRBJ2-1; 8 nucleotides match TRBD1. The CDR3 contains 14 residues. The germline V gene has CDR1 SGHTA and CDR2 FQGNSA. The ends lost 5 bases at V and 9 bases at J; junction bases unmatched: 9. CDR3 nucleotides: TGTGCCAGCAGCCCTCACCAGGGGGCGGGTGAGCAGTTCTTC. It yields the protein CASSPHQGAGEQFF.

This clonotype has a count of ten or more. The chain joins TRBV28 to TRBJ1-6; D unclear. This CDR3 region has 13 residues. Germline CDR1 MDHEN, CDR2 SYDVKM. The V gene lost 8 bases and the J gene lost 11 bases, with 16 bases spanning the gap. CDR3 coding DNA: TGTGCCAGCTGCTGGACGCTGAGACCACCCCTCCACTTT. The encoded protein is CASCWTLRPPLHF.

A note on this clonotype: One base away lies a much larger clone, so this may be a sequencing read error. This rearrangement joins TRBV5-1 to TRBJ1-3; D is ambiguous. V was clipped by 3 bases and J by 2 bases, with 6 bases between them. The CDR3 covers 13 residues. Germline V gene lookup returns CDR1 SGHRS and CDR2 YFSETQ. Here the CDR3 reads CASSSDPGNTIYF. The CDR3 DNA reads as TGCGCCAGCAGCTCGGACCCTGGAAACACCATATATTTT.

This clonotype was detected many times. This CDR3 is CASSSSQANTEAFF. DNA for the CDR3: TGTGCCAGCAGTTCAAGCCAGGCGAACACTGAAGCTTTCTTT. The J gene is TRBJ1-1, the V gene TRBV12-3 or TRBV12-4; no definite D call. With 4 bases removed from V and 1 base from J, the gap between germline ends came to 10 bases. The CDR3 has 14 amino acids.

The chain joins TRBV6-1 to TRBJ1-1, with 12 bases lining up with TRBD1. The CDR3 consists of 16 residues. The V and J ends lost 5 bases and 1 base, in that order; junction bases with no gene match: 5. The germline V gene has CDR1 MNHNS and CDR2 SASEGT. CDR3 protein: CASSWGQGAENTEAFF. The CDR3 region has the DNA TGTGCCAGCAGTTGGGGACAGGGGGCTGAGAACACTGAAGCTTTCTTT.

Only a few counts were recorded for this clonotype. The chain employs TRBV29-1 and TRBJ2-7; weak D call: TRBD2 (5 bases). This CDR3 comprises 11 residues. Trimming shortened V by 7 bases and J by 3 bases, and 10 bases separated the two germline ends. Germline assignment: CDR1 SQVTM and CDR2 ANQGSEA. The CDR3 coding sequence is TGCAGCGCCGGGGAAGGCTACGAGCAGTACTTC. It is translated as CSAGEGYEQYF.

V is TRBV7-2 and J is TRBJ1-3, with TRBD1 as a possible D gene (6 bases). Germline assignment: CDR1 SGHTA and CDR2 FQGNSA. The V and J ends lost 5 bases and 4 bases respectively, with 15 bases between them. This CDR3 is built from 15 residues. CDR3 sequence: CASSPRDIRGNTIYF. CDR3 sequence (DNA): TGTGCCAGCAGCCCCCGGGACATCCGCGGAAACACCATATATTTT.